The 6 T cell receptor beta chains listed next were all sequenced from one sample in a study of shared clonotypes between healthy human individuals. Produced via immunoSEQ multiplex PCR; TCRdb's table is partial and in-frame only. The sample records around 1,000,000 clones, 70% to 80% being singletons. The specimen sequenced was memory CD4+ T cells from PBMCs. This sample's subset: CD45RA-negative fraction. These receptors came from a man between 18 and 35 years old in good health. Some clones in this sample may be carry-over from other donors' samples.

The chain uses TRBV7-9 and TRBJ2-3; D is undetermined. The germline V and J ends were trimmed by 1 base and 0 bases, with 5 bases remaining between them. Germline values: CDR1 SEHNR, CDR2 FQNEAQ (reference sequence). This CDR3 region has 14 residues. The CDR3 is CASSLVRSTDTQYF. CDR3 nucleotide sequence: TGTGCCAGCAGCTTAGTGCGGAGCACAGATACGCAGTATTTT.

The chain links TRBV5-4 to TRBJ2-6, with D uncertain. The V gene lost 4 bases and the J gene lost 2 bases, with 10 bases spanning the gap. The length of the CDR3 is 15 residues. Germline V gene sequence: CDR1 SGHNT, CDR2 YYREEE (reference sequence). The CDR3 DNA is TGTGCCAGCAGCCAGGCCCAGCCTGGGGCCAACGTCCTGACTTTC. The encoded protein is CASSQAQPGANVLTF. Full variable domain (rest looked up from reference TRBV5-4 and TRBJ2-6): ETGVTQSPTHLIKTRGQQVTLRCSSQSGHNTVSWYQQALGQGPQFIFQYYREEENGRGNFPPRFSGLQFPNYSSELNVNALELDDSALYLCASSQAQPGANVLTFGAGSRLTVL.

The genes are TRBV7-9 and TRBJ1-2; 7 bases are shared with TRBD1. The length of the CDR3 is 18 residues. The germline V gene encodes CDR1 SEHNR and CDR2 FQNEAQ (reference sequence). The J segment lost 4 bases and the V segment lost 5 bases, leaving 19 bases of the junction unmatched. CDR3 DNA: TGTGCCAGCAGCCACGCCACCCCTGACAGGGTTCCTGGCTATGGCTACACCTTC. Protein sequence: CASSHATPDRVPGYGYTF.

This clone showed up just once. The chain carries TRBV28 and TRBJ2-4, with D possibly TRBD1 on 6 matching bases. The ends were cut back, 3 bases at V and 0 bases at J, with 9 bases in the middle. The germline gives CDR1 MDHEN, CDR2 SYDVKM. The CDR3 contains 15 residues. The CDR3, as DNA: TGTGCCAGCAGTTTGGGGGCTCTAGCCAAAAACATTCAGTACTTC. Encoded protein: CASSLGALAKNIQYF.

J is TRBJ2-7 and V is TRBV5-8; TRBD2 aligns across 7 bases. The CDR3 length is 14 residues. CDR1 is SGHTS, CDR2 YDEGEE, per germline. Germline trimming cut 4 bases from V and 4 bases from J; bases unmatched to any gene: 8. The CDR3 DNA is TGTGCCAGCAGCGGGGGAGGGCTGATGTACGAGCAGTACTTC. This translates into CASSGGGLMYEQYF.

The chain recombines TRBV5-6 with TRBJ1-4, with TRBD1 identical over 10 bases. CDR1 and CDR2 (germline): SGHDT, YYEEEE. V lost 1 base and J lost 7; bases outside the gene matches: 7. The CDR3 is 16 amino acids. DNA of the CDR3: TGTGCCAGCAGCTTGTATCAGGGGACAGGGGTTGAAAAACTGTTTTTT. It encodes CASSLYQGTGVEKLFF. The complete variable domain, with remaining parts taken from reference TRBV5-6 and TRBJ1-4, reads DAGVTQSPTHLIKTRGQQVTLRCSPKSGHDTVSWYQQALGQGPQFIFQYYEEEERQRGNFPDRFSGHQFPNYSSELNVNALLLGDSALYLCASSLYQGTGVEKLFFGSGTQLSVL.